Following are 32 T cell receptor beta chains from one sample sequenced in a study of cytomegalovirus exposure and HLA in healthy donors. The PCR used 60 Vbeta and 13 Jbeta primers. Sequencing used immunoSEQ multiplex PCR; TCRdb keeps in-frame clones, though not all of them. In the table there are more than 100,000 clones, about 73% of which are singletons. Specimen: PBMCs. These TCRs come from a woman between 35 and 50 years old in good health and CMV-seropositive.

The rearrangement links TRBV23-1 to TRBJ1-2, with TRBD1 matching over 9 bases. TRBV23-1 is an open reading frame whose function is uncertain. V shed 9 bases and J 5 bases; nucleotides not matched to a gene: 7. This CDR3 comprises 13 residues. DNA of the CDR3: TGCGCCAGATATAACAGGGGGCCATATGGCTACACCTTC. Protein: CARYNRGPYGYTF.

As concerns this clone: Because the CDR3 is missing its conserved closing phenylalanine or tryptophan, this is likely a read error. J is TRBJ1-1 and V is TRBV11-3; tentatively, D is TRBD1 (6 bases). CDR1 is SGHNT, CDR2 YENEEA, per germline. The length of the CDR3 is 13 residues. V lost 8 bases, J lost 1 base, and 11 bases lay in between. The chain's CDR3 is CASSWTANTEAFV. CDR3 nucleotides: TGTGCCAGCTCTTGGACAGCGAACACTGAAGCTTTCGTT.

The chain carries TRBV5-1 and TRBJ1-6; no reliable D call. Trimming pared 0 bases from V and 2 bases from J, leaving 9 bases between. The V gene's germline CDR1 is SGHRS and CDR2 YFSETQ. The CDR3 loop spans 16 amino acids. Here the CDR3 reads CASSLAMATYNSPLHF. The CDR3 bases are TGCGCCAGCAGCTTGGCGATGGCAACCTATAATTCACCCCTCCACTTT. The variable domain in full, with the rest retrieved from reference TRBV5-1 and TRBJ1-6, is KAGVTQTPRYLIKTRGQQVTLSCSPISGHRSVSWYQQTPGQGLQFLFEYFSETQRNKGNFPGRFSGRQFSNSRSEMNVSTLELGDSALYLCASSLAMATYNSPLHFGNGTRLTVT.

This clone was found a few times. The rearrangement uses TRBV7-2 and TRBJ1-1; no clear D gene. The CDR3 runs 13 residues. CDR1 and CDR2 (germline): SGHTA, FQGNSA. The V gene lost 5 bases and the J gene lost 5 bases, with 12 bases spanning the gap. This chain's CDR3 is CASSPQRRTEAFF. The CDR3 DNA sequence: TGTGCCAGCAGCCCCCAACGGAGAACTGAAGCTTTCTTT.

The chain recombines TRBV5-5 with TRBJ1-5; D not certain. This CDR3 has 12 residues. The ends were cut back, 2 bases at V and 10 bases at J, with 10 bases in the middle. Germline-derived CDR1 and CDR2 are SGHKS and YYEKEE (reference sequence). The CDR3 DNA follows: TGTGCCAGCAGCTTAGTGAACGGTCCCCAGCATTTT. Its translation is CASSLVNGPQHF.

The chain links TRBV5-1 to TRBJ2-2; weak D call: TRBD1 (6 bases). The CDR3 is made up of 15 amino acids. The V gene's germline CDR1 is SGHRS and CDR2 YFSETQ. Trimming shortened V by 3 bases and J by 5 bases, and 14 bases separated the two germline ends. The CDR3 spells CASSSNAGVTGELFF. CDR3 DNA sequence: TGCGCCAGCAGCTCAAACGCAGGGGTTACCGGGGAGCTGTTTTTT. The complete variable domain, with remaining parts taken from reference TRBV5-1 and TRBJ2-2, reads KAGVTQTPRYLIKTRGQQVTLSCSPISGHRSVSWYQQTPGQGLQFLFEYFSETQRNKGNFPGRFSGRQFSNSRSEMNVSTLELGDSALYLCASSSNAGVTGELFFGEGSRLTVL.

V gene TRBV5-1 combines with J gene TRBJ2-5, with D possibly TRBD2 on 5 matching bases. The J call is uncertain, as TRBJ2-7 better fits the DNA end. Germline values: CDR1 SGHRS, CDR2 YFSETQ. This CDR3 is built from 13 residues. CDR3 DNA sequence: TGCGCCAGCAGCCCGCCCGAGGGCTACGAGCAGTACTTC. Translated: CASSPPEGYEQYF.

This chain links TRBV9 with TRBJ2-5; TRBD1 agrees at 8 bases. The CDR3 extends over 21 amino acids. The V and J ends lost 3 bases and 2 bases, in that order; junction bases with no gene match: 24. CDR1 SGDLS and CDR2 YYNGEE come from the germline V gene. The CDR3 region is CASSEPVPTGVRKELQETQYF. CDR3 bases: TGTGCCAGCAGCGAACCCGTCCCGACAGGGGTCCGGAAAGAACTACAAGAGACCCAGTACTTC.

The chain is built from TRBV5-1 and TRBJ1-2; 7 bases match TRBD1. Looked up from germline, CDR1 is SGHRS and CDR2 is YFSETQ. The trim removed 4 bases at V and 7 bases at J, leaving 7 bases unmatched. CDR3 length: 13 residues. CDR3 sequence (DNA): TGCGCCAGCAGCCCCACGACAGGGTTTGGCTACACCTTC. This gives the protein CASSPTTGFGYTF.

The chain joins TRBV18 to TRBJ1-1; D unclear. There are 14 residues in the CDR3. The germline gives CDR1 KGHSH, CDR2 LQKENI. The V gene lost 0 bases and the J gene lost 3 bases, with 8 bases spanning the gap. The chain's CDR3 is CASSPPSADTEAFF. In DNA form, the CDR3 reads TGTGCCAGCTCACCACCCTCGGCGGACACTGAAGCTTTCTTT.

V and J are TRBV29-1 and TRBJ1-2; TRBD1 matches 8 bases. Germline-derived CDR1 and CDR2 are SQVTM and ANQGSEA. The V and J ends lost 1 base and 5 bases, in that order; junction bases with no gene match: 9. The CDR3 covers 15 residues. The CDR3 DNA is TGCAGCGTTGAAGGGGGGAGACAGGGGACATATGGCTACACCTTC. It is translated as CSVEGGRQGTYGYTF.

The rearrangement links TRBV27 to TRBJ2-7; 10 bases agree with TRBD2. Looked up from germline, CDR1 is MNHEY and CDR2 is SMNVEV (reference sequence). V lost 1 base, J lost 2 bases, and 2 bases stayed unmatched. The CDR3 loop spans 15 amino acids. CDR3 DNA sequence: TGTGCCAGCAGTTTATTAGCGGGGGGTACCTACGAGCAGTACTTC. Amino acid sequence: CASSLLAGGTYEQYF.

The chain is built from TRBV18 and TRBJ2-3; 10 bases are a match to TRBD1. The CDR3 has 15 residues. The germline gives CDR1 KGHSH, CDR2 LQKENI. Germline trimming cut 3 bases from V and 4 bases from J; bases unmatched to any gene: 4. The CDR3: CASSPGQGQADTQYF. The CDR3 DNA reads as TGTGCCAGCTCACCGGGACAGGGGCAGGCAGATACGCAGTATTTT.

This sequence joins TRBV11-2 and TRBJ2-3; TRBD2 is a possible D gene (7 bases). CDR3 size: 15 residues. CDR1 is SGHAT, CDR2 FQNNGV, per germline. Trimming removed 8 bases from V and 4 bases from J, with 19 bases in between. CDR3 sequence: CASGFRGGTPDTQYF. The CDR3 nucleotides are TGTGCCAGCGGTTTTAGGGGGGGCACCCCAGATACGCAGTATTTT.

This clone was observed a handful of times. This sequence joins TRBV9 and TRBJ1-1, with D perhaps TRBD1 (5 bases). CDR3 length: 13 amino acids. V was shortened by 5 bases and J by 0 bases, with 8 bases between the two germline ends. The germline gives CDR1 SGDLS, CDR2 YYNGEE. CDR3 residues: CASSSQVNTEAFF. The DNA of the CDR3 is TGTGCCAGCAGTTCACAGGTGAACACTGAAGCTTTCTTT.

The chain recombines TRBV5-1 with TRBJ1-6; TRBD1 matches 7 bases. With 4 bases clipped from V and 8 bases from J, the junction kept 15 bases outside the gene matches. Germline V gene sequence: CDR1 SGHRS, CDR2 YFSETQ. The CDR3 length is 17 residues. The CDR3 nucleotides read TGCGCCAGCAGCCTTATGTCAGGGGGTGGGAAGGATTCACCCCTCCACTTT. This sequence encodes CASSLMSGGGKDSPLHF.

The V and J genes are TRBV5-1 and TRBJ1-2; 9 bases align to TRBD1. Trimming took 5 bases from V and 7 from J; bases not matched to a gene: 12. Germline V gives CDR1 SGHRS, CDR2 YFSETQ. This CDR3 spans 15 amino acids. DNA of the CDR3: TGCGCCAGCAGGGGCTTACAGGGGGCTTACGGTGGCTACACCTTC. As protein: CASRGLQGAYGGYTF.

This clone has only one observation. CDR3 coding DNA: TGCGCCAGCAGCCCGGGGACAGGTCTTCCCTATGGCTACACCTTC. Its translation is CASSPGTGLPYGYTF. The rearrangement links TRBV4-3 to TRBJ1-2, with 8 bases identical to TRBD1. Looked up from germline, CDR1 is LGHNA and CDR2 is YSLEER. Unmatched junction bases numbered 8, after V lost 4 bases and J lost 4 bases. This CDR3 contains 15 residues.

A few counts support this clone. The chain employs TRBV9 and TRBJ1-6, with D possibly TRBD1 on 5 matching bases. Per germline, CDR1 SGDLS and CDR2 YYNGEE. The length of the CDR3 is 14 residues. The V gene lost 0 bases and the J gene lost 9 bases, with 10 bases spanning the gap. The CDR3, as DNA: TGTGCCAGCAGCGTAGGGGACTTCTTTTCACCCCTCCACTTT. Amino acids: CASSVGDFFSPLHF. The full variable domain, rest sourced from reference TRBV9 and TRBJ1-6, is DSGVTQTPKHLITATGQRVTLRCSPRSGDLSVYWYQQSLDQGLQFLIQYYNGEERAKGNILERFSAQQFPDLHSELNLSSLELGDSALYFCASSVGDFFSPLHFGNGTRLTVT.

This clone was seen a single time. The chain is built from TRBV5-6 and TRBJ2-7; D possibly corresponds to TRBD1 (6 bases). The CDR3 is made up of 16 amino acids. Germline values: CDR1 SGHDT, CDR2 YYEEEE. Trimming left V 4 bases short and J 2 bases short, with 19 bases between. CDR3: CASSRTYRTVPYEQYF. The DNA for the CDR3 is TGTGCCAGCAGCCGCACCTACCGGACAGTCCCCTACGAGCAGTACTTC.

The V gene is TRBV7-2, the J gene TRBJ2-5; 10 bases map to TRBD2. Germline V gene data show CDR1 as SGHTA and CDR2 as FQGNSA. The CDR3 length is 15 residues. With V trimmed by 1 base and J by 4 bases, 3 bases remained unmatched. The CDR3 here is CASSLVAGGSETQYF. In DNA, the CDR3 is TGTGCCAGCAGCTTAGTAGCGGGGGGTTCAGAGACCCAGTACTTC.

CDR3 region: CASSLTGISEQYF. The CDR3 nucleotides read TGTGCCAGCAGCTTAACAGGAATAAGCGAGCAGTACTTC. This sequence joins TRBV5-6 and TRBJ2-7, with D maybe TRBD1 (5 bases). The CDR3 spans 13 residues. The V and J ends lost 2 bases and 6 bases respectively, with 12 bases between them. The germline CDR1 and CDR2 sequences are SGHDT and YYEEEE.

This clone was seen only a few times. J is TRBJ2-5 and V is TRBV2, with D hard to call. The CDR3 extends over 14 amino acids. V lost 7 bases, J lost 1 base, and 13 bases lay in between. Germline CDR1 SNHLY, CDR2 FYNNEI. CDR3 sequence (DNA): TGTGCCAGCAATTATAATGGCGGCCAAGAGACCCAGTACTTC. Its protein product is CASNYNGGQETQYF. Looking up the rest from reference TRBV2 and TRBJ2-5 gives the full variable domain: EPEVTQTPSHQVTQMGQEVILRCVPISNHLYFYWYRQILGQKVEFLVSFYNNEISEKSEIFDDQFSVERPDGSNFTLKIRSTKLEDSAMYFCASNYNGGQETQYFGPGTRLLVL.

The chain carries TRBV25-1 and TRBJ1-1; D is possibly TRBD1 (6 bases). This CDR3 has 14 amino acids. Germline-derived CDR1 and CDR2 are MGHDK and SYGVNS. Trimming stripped 2 bases from V and 6 bases from J, with 13 bases between. The CDR3 protein is CASSEPGGASEAFF. CDR3 DNA: TGTGCCAGCAGTGAACCGGGGGGCGCTTCTGAAGCTTTCTTT.

The V and J genes are TRBV7-2 and TRBJ1-1; TRBD1 aligns across 10 bases. The CDR3 is 15 amino acids. With 4 bases clipped from V and 3 bases from J, the junction kept 5 bases outside the gene matches. Germline assignment: CDR1 SGHTA and CDR2 FQGNSA. The CDR3 here is CASSYRQGAYTEAFF. The CDR3 DNA reads TGTGCCAGCAGCTATCGACAGGGGGCGTACACTGAAGCTTTCTTT.

The genes are TRBV10-3 and TRBJ1-5; no clear D gene. The length of the CDR3 is 12 residues. Trimming took off 8 bases at V and 5 bases at J, with 10 bases between the two ends. CDR1 is ENHRY, CDR2 SYGVKD, per germline. The CDR3 loop reads CAIGGGDQPQHF. The DNA of the CDR3 is TGTGCCATCGGTGGCGGGGATCAGCCCCAGCATTTT.

This chain connects TRBV4-3 to TRBJ2-3; possibly TRBD2 for D (5 bases). Trimming cost V 2 bases and J 4 bases, with 13 bases left between them. Germline-derived CDR1 and CDR2 are LGHNA and YSLEER. The CDR3 has 15 residues. CDR3 protein: CASSQFTSSADTQYF. The DNA of the CDR3 is TGCGCCAGCAGCCAATTTACTAGTTCAGCAGATACGCAGTATTTT.

This clone showed up just once. V gene TRBV5-4 combines with J gene TRBJ1-2; 10 nucleotides agree with TRBD1. The CDR3 has 15 residues. Germline trimming cut 0 bases from V and 6 bases from J; bases unmatched to any gene: 5. Germline-derived CDR1 and CDR2 are SGHNT and YYREEE (reference sequence). The CDR3 sequence is CASSLDSTGGDGYTF. In nucleotides, the CDR3 is TGTGCCAGCAGCTTGGATTCGACAGGGGGCGATGGCTACACCTTC.

The chain carries TRBV5-1 and TRBJ2-2, with 7 bases aligning to TRBD1. The trim removed 4 bases at V and 1 base at J, leaving 4 bases unmatched. CDR1 is SGHRS and CDR2 is YFSETQ in the germline V gene. The CDR3 length is 15 residues. CDR3 bases: TGCGCCAGCAGCAAACGGACAGGGAACACCGGGGAGCTGTTTTTT. This encodes CASSKRTGNTGELFF.

The chain links TRBV6-6 to TRBJ1-5; D unresolved. CDR3 length: 14 amino acids. Per the germline V gene, CDR1 is MNHNY and CDR2 is SVGAGI (reference sequence). V gave up 1 base and J gave up 5 bases, with 9 bases separating them. DNA of the CDR3: TGTGCCAGCAGTTACTTGGGAGATTATCAGCCCCAGCATTTT. Protein sequence: CASSYLGDYQPQHF.

This chain links TRBV7-2 with TRBJ1-1, with 7 nucleotides matching TRBD1. Losses at the gene ends were 5 bases for V and 7 bases for J; bases not matched to a gene: 7. Germline V gene sequence: CDR1 SGHTA, CDR2 FQGNSA. The CDR3 length is 13 residues. CDR3 in DNA: TGTGCCAGCAGCCCGGGACAGCTTCTTGAAGCTTTCTTT. Translated: CASSPGQLLEAFF. Drawing the rest from reference TRBV7-2 and TRBJ1-1, the complete variable domain is GAGVSQSPSNKVTEKGKDVELRCDPISGHTALYWYRQSLGQGLEFLIYFQGNSAPDKSGLPSDRFSAERTGGSVSTLTIQRTQQEDSAVYLCASSPGQLLEAFFGQGTRLTVV.

This clone was seen once. The V gene is TRBV18, the J gene TRBJ2-3; D is unresolved. Trimming cost V 2 bases and J 2 bases, with 8 bases left between them. Germline CDR1 and CDR2: KGHSH and LQKENI. The CDR3 spans 14 residues. The DNA of the CDR3 is TGTGCCAGCTCACCAGTGGAGTACACAGATACGCAGTATTTT. This codes for CASSPVEYTDTQYF.